The following is a T cell receptor (beta chain) sequence with its context. Its cognate antigen is unknown. The CDR3 runs 16 residues. Germline V CDR1 and CDR2: SNHLY, FYNNEI. The V segment lost 10 bases and the J segment 3 bases; nucleotides outside the gene matches: 15. The data were obtained in a study of cytomegalovirus exposure and HLA in healthy donors. Overall study findings and caveats: A later analysis found that most CMV-associated TCR beta chains appeared HLA-restricted. Most TCR sequences were uncommon, yet certain public TCRs appeared in many donors. It was reported that the classifier diagnosed cytomegalovirus status with high specificity and sensitivity in both the original and validation cohorts.

With 60 Vbeta and 13 Jbeta primers, the PCR was carried out. Profiling relied on immunoSEQ multiplex PCR, and the TCRdb table lists in-frame clones only, not all of them. The sample holds 100,000 to 150,000 clones. The J gene is TRBJ2-7, the V gene TRBV2, with 10 bases matching TRBD1. The clonotype was recovered from a man aged 25 to 45 in good health and CMV-seronegative. Sequencing was carried out using PBMCs. The CDR3 spells CATSGTGVMGSYEQYF. CDR3 in DNA: TGTGCCACCTCTGGGACAGGGGTAATGGGAAGCTACGAGCAGTACTTC.